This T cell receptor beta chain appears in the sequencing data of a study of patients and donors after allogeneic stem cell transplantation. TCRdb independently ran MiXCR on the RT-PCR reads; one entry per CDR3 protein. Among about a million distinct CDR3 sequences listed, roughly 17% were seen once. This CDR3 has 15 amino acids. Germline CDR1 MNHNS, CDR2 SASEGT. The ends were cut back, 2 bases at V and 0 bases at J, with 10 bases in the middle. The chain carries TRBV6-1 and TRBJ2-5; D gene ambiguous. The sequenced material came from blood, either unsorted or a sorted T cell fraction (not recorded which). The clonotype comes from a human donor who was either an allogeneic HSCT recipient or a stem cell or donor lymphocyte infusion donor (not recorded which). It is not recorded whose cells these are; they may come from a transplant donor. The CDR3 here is CASSEFGRNQETQYF. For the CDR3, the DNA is TGTGCCAGCAGTGAATTCGGCAGAAACCAAGAGACCCAGTACTTC.